This T cell receptor beta chain was captured by sequencing in a study of blood T cell repertoires in COVID-19 (dated by TCRdb to the early 2020s). The study in broad terms: Collaborator samples came from the United States, Italy and Spain and covered acute and convalescent phases of COVID-19. Where available, HLA class I and class II types were taken from metadata supplied by the sample provider and were not determined by assay-based typing. Samples came from the ongoing ImmuneRACE study (first 160 participants) plus 1,254 subjects from 6 global collaborators. The dataset comprised deeply sampled blood TCRbeta repertoires from subjects exposed to, actively infected with, or recovered from COVID-19. The prospective study material was composed of cDNA or gDNA derived from T cells, B-cell-depleted T cells, or PBMCs. The sample metadata nearly always contained a de-identified subject ID, COVID-19 status, age in years and sex. The repertoires were made available in a free public database intended to serve as a resource for research on the immune response to SARS-CoV-2.

Overall study outcomes, separate from this receptor: The quantity of clinical and demographic metadata differed by source and by participant and was supplied without curation.

Whole blood was collected in K2EDTA tubes by collaborating institutions according to the institutions' own protocols. For TCRbeta analysis, collaborators shipped samples as frozen whole blood, isolated PBMCs, or DNA extracted from either of those sample types. As regards this clone: No cognate antigen has been identified for it. It has no much larger one-base neighbor in the sample; base qualities were not kept.

TCRbeta CDR3 regions were amplified from genomic DNA by means of the immunoSEQ Assay, a bias-controlled multiplex PCR. Concerning the study's data processing: Within the assay, amplification of reference gene primers was used to estimate how many nucleated cells each sample contained. To quantify the absolute abundance of each unique TCRbeta CDR3 rearrangement, sequence reads were collapsed and filtered. For each sample, productive Simpson clonality was calculated by taking the square root of Simpson's diversity index across productive rearrangements. This is the immuneACCESS table as TCRdb keeps it, with only in-frame sequences that have V and J called. A part of the clones is gone; compared with another copy, unresolved V genes explain less than half, and the rest is unexplained. That table gives V, J and clone size, and the DNA gave D and trimming. A total of 450,000 to 500,000 clones appear in this sample, over 75% of them only once. The ten biggest clones cover 3.2% of the sample.

The junction shows trimming of 2 bases on V and 3 bases on J, and the gene matches do not reach 3 bases of it. The germline V gene (reference sequence) yields GTSNPN for CDR1 and SVGIG for CDR2. The CDR3 sequence holds 14 residues, the cysteine and phenylalanine included. Just CDR3 DNA is preserved here, 42 bases in frame from base 1. Sequencing used peripheral blood. The clonotype comes from a human donor in a cohort sampled during active COVID-19. The chain links TRBV30 with TRBJ2-2; a stretch of 7 junction bases matches TRBD1. The CDR3 in this case is CAWSKGADTGELFF. The base sequence is TGTGCCTGGAGTAAGGGGGCCGACACCGGGGAGCTGTTTTTT. Extended through the reference TRBV30 and TRBJ2-2 proteins, this CDR3 yields the full variable domain: SQTIHQWPATLVQPVGSPLSLECTVEGTSNPNLYWYRQAAGRGLQLLFYSVGIGQISSEVPQNLSASRPQDRQFILSSKKLLLSDSGFYLCAWSKGADTGELFFGEGSRLTVL.